A single sample is the source of the 28 T cell receptor beta chains below, sequenced in a study of blood T cell repertoires in COVID-19. Repertoires were generated with immunoSEQ multiplex PCR, while TCRdb's copy carries only in-frame clones and drops some. The repertoire holds roughly 100,000 clones, approximately 91% seen once, with around 4% in the top ten. The specimen sequenced was peripheral blood. The source of these receptors is a man aged 18 to 29 with acute or convalescent COVID-19.

This chain connects TRBV6-2 or TRBV6-3 to TRBJ1-5; D is ambiguous. The CDR3 contains 15 residues. The germline V and J ends were trimmed by 2 bases and 6 bases, with 14 bases remaining between them. In germline, CDR1 is MNHEY, CDR2 SVGEGT. CDR3 loop: CASSYAVLRSQPQHF. The DNA for the CDR3 is TGTGCCAGCAGTTACGCAGTCTTGCGGAGTCAGCCCCAGCATTTT.

The gene calls are TRBV4-1 and TRBJ1-1; D unresolved. The germline V and J ends were trimmed by 4 bases and 0 bases, with 15 bases remaining between them. Germline V CDR1 and CDR2: MGHRA, YSYEKL. This CDR3 contains 16 residues. CDR3 amino acids: CASSPWAGSVNTEAFF. CDR3 nucleotides: TGCGCCAGCAGCCCGTGGGCAGGCTCCGTGAACACTGAAGCTTTCTTT.

The CDR3 spells CASSLSLGEVAETQYF. CDR3 nucleotides: TGTGCCAGCAGTTTATCGTTAGGGGAGGTAGCAGAGACCCAGTACTTC. This chain uses TRBV27 with TRBJ2-5, with D perhaps matching TRBD2 (6 bases). CDR3 size: 16 residues. Germline CDR1 is MNHEY and CDR2 is SMNVEV (reference sequence). V lost 0 bases to trimming and J lost 4 bases, with 15 bases between them.

This clone was recorded only once. V and J are TRBV18 and TRBJ1-4; D perhaps matches TRBD1 (6 bases). CDR1 and CDR2 (germline): KGHSH, LQKENI. Trimming removed 2 bases at V and 11 bases at J, with 18 bases between. The CDR3 is made up of 15 amino acids. The chain's CDR3 is CASSPEQGGSFKLFF. CDR3 nucleotides: TGTGCCAGCTCACCAGAGCAAGGGGGAAGTTTTAAACTGTTTTTT.

As DNA, the CDR3 is TGTGCCAGCAGCTTAGAATCAGGGGAAAAACTGTTTTTT. Its protein is CASSLESGEKLFF. The genes are TRBV7-7 and TRBJ1-4; D possibly corresponds to TRBD1 (5 bases). This CDR3 has 13 amino acids. Germline lookup yields CDR1 SSHAT and CDR2 FNYEAQ (reference sequence). V shed 1 base and J shed 8 bases, with 8 bases lying between them.

Here the CDR3 reads CASSLRMTGAVTDTQYF. Here the CDR3 DNA reads TGCGCCAGCAGCTTACGGATGACAGGGGCAGTGACAGATACGCAGTATTTT. The chain carries TRBV5-1 and TRBJ2-3, with 8 bases matching TRBD1. This CDR3 is 17 amino acids long. With V trimmed by 2 bases and J by 3 bases, 11 bases remained unmatched. Germline CDR1 reads SGHRS; CDR2 reads YFSETQ.

The V call is TRBV6-5, the J call TRBJ1-5; D is possibly TRBD1 (6 bases). The germline CDR1 and CDR2 sequences are MNHEY and SVGAGI. This CDR3 is built from 15 residues. V was pared by 6 bases and J by 0 bases, with 12 bases between. CDR3 amino acids: CASRDRQYSNQPQHF. The DNA of the CDR3 is TGTGCCAGCAGGGACAGACAGTATAGCAATCAGCCCCAGCATTTT.

This chain uses TRBV5-1 with TRBJ2-1; possibly TRBD1 for D (5 bases). Germline V gives CDR1 SGHRS, CDR2 YFSETQ. V lost 0 bases, J lost 5 bases, and 15 bases lay in between. The CDR3 has 16 residues. CDR3 residues: CASSLAQGKWDNEQFF. CDR3 coding DNA: TGCGCCAGCAGCTTGGCGCAGGGAAAGTGGGACAATGAGCAGTTCTTC. The full variable domain, rest sourced from reference TRBV5-1 and TRBJ2-1, is KAGVTQTPRYLIKTRGQQVTLSCSPISGHRSVSWYQQTPGQGLQFLFEYFSETQRNKGNFPGRFSGRQFSNSRSEMNVSTLELGDSALYLCASSLAQGKWDNEQFFGPGTRLTVL.

The chain links TRBV30 to TRBJ1-2; D is perhaps TRBD1 (5 bases). The CDR3 length is 13 residues. Trimming removed 1 base from V and 2 bases from J, with 8 bases in between. Germline lookup yields CDR1 GTSNPN and CDR2 SVGIG (reference sequence). CDR3: CAWSGQGNYGYTF. The DNA for the CDR3 is TGTGCCTGGAGTGGGCAGGGCAACTATGGCTACACCTTC.

The chain recombines TRBV3-1 (or the pseudogene TRBV3-2) with TRBJ2-1; D ambiguous. CDR3 length: 14 residues. Germline CDR1 reads LGHDT; CDR2 reads YNNKEL (reference sequence). With 3 bases removed from V and 7 bases from J, the gap between germline ends came to 13 bases. In DNA, the CDR3 is TGTGCCAGCAGCCATCCTATTATCAGGAATGAGCAGTTCTTC. Translation gives CASSHPIIRNEQFF.

The CDR3, as DNA: TGTGCCAGCAGCTCCGGGAGGGCAGAGACCCAGTACTTC. It translates to CASSSGRAETQYF. The chain is built from TRBV11-2 and TRBJ2-5; 8 positions match TRBD2. This CDR3 is 13 amino acids long. Germline V gives CDR1 SGHAT, CDR2 FQNNGV. V was clipped by 4 bases and J by 4 bases; unmatched bases: 2.

The rearrangement joins TRBV30 to TRBJ1-1; D perhaps matches TRBD1 (6 bases). Looked up from germline, CDR1 is GTSNPN and CDR2 is SVGIG (reference sequence). V was trimmed by 4 bases and J by 7 bases, leaving 16 bases between them. The CDR3 spans 13 residues. Written as DNA, the CDR3 is TGTGCCTGGAAGCATCAGGGGCCCGGTGAAGCTTTCTTT. The encoded protein is CAWKHQGPGEAFF.

The chain joins TRBV19 to TRBJ2-7, with D perhaps matching TRBD1 (6 bases). This CDR3 has 19 residues. Germline CDR1 LNHDA, CDR2 SQIVND (reference sequence). Deletions cut 4 bases from V and 0 bases from J, with 25 bases between. The CDR3 region has the DNA TGTGCCAGTAGTAGGGGGCCTCGCCGGGGCGGCCCGAGCTCCTACGAGCAGTACTTC. It encodes CASSRGPRRGGPSSYEQYF.

The chain links TRBV30 to TRBJ1-3; D uncertain. Looked up from germline, CDR1 is GTSNPN and CDR2 is SVGIG (reference sequence). The CDR3 has 16 residues. V was cut by 2 bases and J by 0 bases, with 14 bases left in between. This chain's CDR3 is CAWSFSGLSSGNTIYF. Written as DNA, the CDR3 is TGTGCCTGGAGTTTCTCCGGACTTAGCTCTGGAAACACCATATATTTT.

The chain carries TRBV27 and TRBJ2-2; TRBD1 aligns across 9 bases. The CDR3 totals 15 residues. Per germline, CDR1 MNHEY and CDR2 SMNVEV (reference sequence). V trimming: 10 bases; J trimming: 6 bases; junction bases outside the gene matches: 12. CDR3 amino acids: CATSTRDREPGELFF. Here the CDR3 DNA reads TGTGCCACCTCGACCCGGGACAGGGAGCCCGGGGAGCTGTTTTTT.

The chain is built from TRBV7-9 and TRBJ2-1; 12 bases are shared with TRBD2. Germline CDR1 SEHNR, CDR2 FQNEAQ (reference sequence). V trimming: 4 bases; J trimming: 0 bases; junction bases outside the gene matches: 7. The CDR3 runs to 18 residues. The CDR3 here is CASSSGLAGVSSYNEQFF. The CDR3 nucleotides read TGTGCCAGCAGCTCGGGACTAGCGGGCGTAAGCTCCTACAATGAGCAGTTCTTC.

In its sample, this clone was seen a few times. V gene TRBV20-1 combines with J gene TRBJ1-5; D is possibly TRBD1 (6 bases). This CDR3 region has 14 residues. The germline V gene encodes CDR1 DFQATT and CDR2 SNEGSKA (reference sequence). V lost 3 bases to trimming and J lost 5 bases, with 14 bases between them. The CDR3 reads CSASGGQFDQPQHF. The DNA of the CDR3 is TGCAGTGCTAGTGGCGGACAGTTCGATCAGCCCCAGCATTTT.

V is TRBV19 and J is TRBJ1-1, with D tentatively TRBD1 (6 bases). The length of the CDR3 is 13 residues. CDR1 and CDR2 from the germline V gene are LNHDA and SQIVND (reference sequence). Trimming pared 3 bases from V and 4 bases from J, leaving 9 bases between. As DNA, the CDR3 is TGTGCCAGTAGTATGGGGGCTGGCACTGAAGCTTTCTTT. Residues: CASSMGAGTEAFF.

A single count supports this clone. The rearrangement joins TRBV5-1 to TRBJ1-4; TRBD1 might be the D (5 bases). The CDR3 loop spans 14 amino acids. V lost 0 bases, J lost 7 bases, and 10 bases lay in between. Germline CDR1 is SGHRS and CDR2 is YFSETQ. CDR3: CASSLVQGREKLFF. DNA of the CDR3: TGCGCCAGCAGCTTGGTTCAGGGCCGTGAAAAACTGTTTTTT.

This clone appeared once. The gene calls are TRBV5-4 and TRBJ2-3; the match to TRBD2 covers 9 bases. The germline CDR1 and CDR2 sequences are SGHNT and YYREEE (reference sequence). J was trimmed by 4 bases and V by 4 bases; bases with no gene match: 4. This CDR3 has 14 amino acids. The CDR3 DNA reads as TGTGCCAGCAGCCCTAGCGGGACCCCAGATACGCAGTATTTT. It specifies CASSPSGTPDTQYF. The full variable domain, rest sourced from reference TRBV5-4 and TRBJ2-3, is ETGVTQSPTHLIKTRGQQVTLRCSSQSGHNTVSWYQQALGQGPQFIFQYYREEENGRGNFPPRFSGLQFPNYSSELNVNALELDDSALYLCASSPSGTPDTQYFGPGTRLTVL.

V gene TRBV3-1 (or the pseudogene TRBV3-2) combines with J gene TRBJ1-1; 8 nucleotides line up with TRBD1. Germline CDR1 and CDR2: LGHDT and YNNKEL (reference sequence). This CDR3 region has 12 residues. J was trimmed by 8 bases and V by 4 bases; bases with no gene match: 3. CDR3 region: CASSLDRVEAFF. DNA for the CDR3: TGTGCCAGCAGCCTGGACAGGGTGGAAGCTTTCTTT.

The rearrangement uses TRBV29-1 and TRBJ1-1; D ambiguous. The CDR3 is 13 amino acids. Germline V lookup: CDR1 SQVTM, CDR2 ANQGSEA. V was cut by 6 bases and J by 8 bases, with 19 bases left in between. CDR3 DNA sequence: TGCAGCGTCGCTCTCGTTGGGCAGACGGAAGCTTTCTTT. Translation gives CSVALVGQTEAFF.

The chain has TRBV11-3 and TRBJ2-3; TRBD2 agrees at 10 bases. Germline CDR1 reads SGHNT; CDR2 reads YENEEA. V was clipped by 6 bases and J by 4 bases; unmatched bases: 7. The CDR3 runs 15 residues. CDR3 in amino acids: CASSPNSGGSDTQYF. CDR3 DNA: TGTGCCAGCAGTCCTAATAGCGGGGGGTCAGATACGCAGTATTTT.

The rearrangement uses TRBV21-1 and TRBJ1-4; the table's D call, TRBD1, has no DNA check behind it. TRBV21-1 is labeled a pseudogene. The CDR3 loop spans 17 amino acids. The CDR3 is CASTPTGLLLTNEKLFF. The CDR3 coding sequence is TGTGCCAGCACCCCGACAGGGCTCCTCCTAACTAATGAAAAACTGTTTTTT.

J is TRBJ2-3 and V is TRBV11-2; 7 bases line up with TRBD2. V lost 2 bases to trimming and J lost 3 bases; unmatched junction nucleotides: 11. From germline, CDR1 is SGHAT and CDR2 FQNNGV. The CDR3 runs to 17 residues. Here the CDR3 DNA reads TGTGCCAGCAGCTTATTGGTGGGAAGCGGGGCAACAGATACGCAGTATTTT. It specifies CASSLLVGSGATDTQYF.

The genes are TRBV29-1 and TRBJ2-2; D is unclear. The CDR3 is 14 amino acids. The germline V gene has CDR1 SQVTM and CDR2 ANQGSEA. V lost 0 bases and J 1 base, leaving 6 bases between the germline ends. The CDR3 coding sequence is TGCAGCGTTGAAGAATCACTGAACACCGGGGAGCTGTTTTTT. Translated, it gives CSVEESLNTGELFF.

This chain uses TRBV18 with TRBJ1-5; TRBD1 is a possible D gene (6 bases). CDR1 is KGHSH, CDR2 LQKENI, per germline. V lost 1 base to trimming and J lost 4 bases, with 17 bases between them. The CDR3 has 17 amino acids. CDR3 sequence reads: CASSPRQGDGQNQPQHF. In DNA form, the CDR3 reads TGTGCCAGCTCACCACGTCAAGGGGATGGACAGAATCAGCCCCAGCATTTT.

This chain links TRBV5-5 with TRBJ2-7; the D gene is possibly TRBD2 (6 bases). This CDR3 spans 15 amino acids. V was shortened by 4 bases and J by 3 bases, with 17 bases between the two germline ends. Germline V gives CDR1 SGHKS, CDR2 YYEKEE (reference sequence). The CDR3 protein is CASSEGGVLGYEQYF. CDR3 coding DNA: TGTGCCAGCAGCGAAGGCGGGGTATTAGGCTACGAGCAGTACTTC.